These 3 T cell receptor beta chains originate from one sample sequenced in a study of blood T cells in healthy people across ages. Combining a sample-barcoded 5' primer with a J-beta primer mix, a second PCR ran for about 7 to 11 cycles. TCRdb called the 5' RACE reads again in MiXCR, with one record for every CDR3 protein. The sample holds more than 1,000,000 distinct CDR3 sequences; around 27% are singletons and the top ten take about 0.69%. This sample was also put to use in a study of T cells of mothers and their children.

The sequenced sample consisted of blood. The receptors stem from a girl aged 2-15 years in good health.

This clonotype occurred a few times. The genes are TRBV3-1 and TRBJ2-3, with 13 positions matching TRBD2. J lost 5 bases, V lost 5 bases, and 4 bases had no gene match. This CDR3 spans 15 amino acids. The germline V gene has CDR1 LGHDT and CDR2 YNNKEL (reference sequence). The CDR3 loop reads CASSGLAGEVDTQYF. In nucleotides, the CDR3 is TGTGCCAGCAGCGGACTAGCGGGAGAGGTAGATACGCAGTATTTT.

This clonotype appeared a few times. The V and J genes are TRBV2 and TRBJ2-1; a possible D gene is TRBD1 (7 bases). CDR1 and CDR2 (germline): SNHLY, FYNNEI. V was trimmed by 6 bases and J by 13 bases, leaving 22 bases between them. The CDR3 is 14 amino acids. The CDR3 sequence is CASRDGGGVRVQFF. For the CDR3, the DNA is TGTGCCAGCAGGGACGGAGGGGGCGTAAGAGTCCAGTTCTTC. Full variable domain (missing parts from reference TRBV2 and TRBJ2-1): EPEVTQTPSHQVTQMGQEVILRCVPISNHLYFYWYRQILGQKVEFLVSFYNNEISEKSEIFDDQFSVERPDGSNFTLKIRSTKLEDSAMYFCASRDGGGVRVQFFGPGTRLTVL.

Regarding this clonotype: One end of the junction does not line up with germline, which may come from a read error. The rearrangement joins TRBV28 to TRBJ1-2; D is uncertain. The CDR3 has 13 amino acids. CDR1 MDHEN and CDR2 SYDVKM come from the germline V gene. The CDR3 loop is CASSWGPNHGHTF. The CDR3 nucleotides read TGTGCCAGCAGTTGGGGTCCTAACCATGGCCACACCTTC.